The TCR beta chain described here comes from a study of identical twins (dated by TCRdb to the mid-2010s). In terms of the full investigation: To test whether fetal clonotypes persist, this study deep-sequenced TCR alpha and beta repertoires from monozygotic twins, from unrelated adults of various ages, and from cord blood. To rule out contamination, replicate twin experiments were performed at different times with different library preparation protocols.

Only healthy Caucasian donors were included. The twin cohort consisted of three pairs of female monozygotic twins, all aged about 18 to 29 years. Positive isolation kits from Invitrogen were used to isolate the CD4+ and CD8+ T cell populations. V is cut back by 1 base and J by 2 bases, with 5 bases in the junction unmatched. Reading the germline V gene (reference sequence) gives CDR1 SEHNR and CDR2 FQNEAQ. From its cysteine to its phenylalanine, the CDR3 spans 16 amino acids. Just the 48-base CDR3 DNA is kept, in frame starting at base 1. The library was made by 5' RACE. TCRdb records Illumina HiSeq 2000 as the sequencer. A universal primer binding site was added through template switching, and the final cDNA carried a unique molecular identifier so that TCR cDNA molecules could be counted accurately. Specific primers in the conserved constant-segment region were used to synthesize first-strand cDNA for the TCR alpha and beta chains. To control for contamination, each cDNA library was double barcoded with a SMART-Mk sample barcode plus Illumina barcodes. Two successive PCR steps introduced TruSeq adapter sequences along with Illumina sample barcodes. The Illumina HiSeq platform was used with custom primers to sequence TCR alpha and beta cDNA libraries. The authors' analysis ran thus. Unique molecular identifiers were extracted from raw reads with MiGEC, and CDR3 positions were determined with MiXCR. Recombination models were inferred per individual with the repgenHMM and IGoR tools using an EM algorithm. Shared clonotype analysis was performed with the tcR package in R, normalizing sharing by the product of cloneset sizes. To study raw recombination free of thymic and clonal selection effects, out-of-frame nonproductive sequences were analyzed. TCRdb redid the processing of the public reads, applying fastp at Q25 and MiXCR, and retained in-frame beta chains. Rows with one shared CDR3 protein collapse into an entry with the most common genes and DNA. The V and J calls were determined by TCRdb, not by the authors. Counted in this sample were about 340,000 distinct CDR3 sequences; over 9% of them appeared once. The biggest ten clones account for 7.2% of the sample.

Overall results and qualifications from the work: Fewer insertions were carried by abundant cord blood beta clonotypes, a similar but weaker trend appeared in young adult naive repertoires, and no such trend appeared in memory repertoires. Zero-insertion analyses could be partly confounded by invariant T cells such as MAIT and iNKT, although diverse VJ usage argued against such confounding for most clonotypes. Because the same donors could not be followed over many years, the conclusions relied on cross-sectional statistical analysis. A weaker excess of twin sharing was found in beta out-of-frame sequences because the signal-to-noise ratio was lowered by fewer shared sequences. Recombination models systematically underestimated out-of-frame TCR alpha sharing in monozygotic twins but agreed with sharing between unrelated individuals. Compared with coincidental sharing between unrelated individuals, out-of-frame TCR alpha sequences shared between twins showed an excess of sequences with low generation probability.

There are a few counts of this clonotype. The antigen it recognizes is unknown. Per-base qualities were not stored, and no clone one base away is much larger. In addition, the sample was reused for a study of yellow fever vaccine responses in identical twins. Taken from the second paper: The T cell response to vaccination in identical twins was reported by the authors to appear partly convergent and partly personalized. The study precisely tracked vaccine-responding T cell clones in identical twins.

The receptor comes from a woman between 18 and 29 years old in good health. The chain joins TRBV7-9 to TRBJ2-3, and 8 junctional nucleotides match TRBD1. Sequencing was done on a sample of CD8+ T cells sorted from blood. The CDR3 region reads CASSLGGDRITDTQYF. The DNA is as follows: TGTGCCAGCAGCTTAGGTGGGGACAGGATCACAGATACGCAGTATTTT.